The 30 T cell receptor beta chains presented below share a single source sample, sequenced in a study of STAT5B mutations in CD4+ large granular lymphocyte leukemia. The data were produced by immunoSEQ multiplex PCR, yet TCRdb's version contains in-frame clones alone and is incomplete. The data contain about 30,000 clones, around 85% of them singletons. Input material: CD4+ T cells from blood buffy coats. These receptor sequences come from a human donor in good health.

This clone was counted between two and nine times. The chain carries TRBV4-1 and TRBJ1-1, with D maybe TRBD1 (6 bases). The CDR3 consists of 15 residues. From germline, CDR1 is MGHRA and CDR2 YSYEKL. The V end lost 7 bases, the J end lost 3 bases, and 18 bases lay between the germline ends. The DNA of the CDR3 is TGCGCCAGCAAGGGGGGGGAAAACATGGACACTGAAGCTTTCTTT. Translating it yields CASKGGENMDTEAFF.

The V call is TRBV7-6, the J call TRBJ2-2; D not certain. The V end was cut by 2 bases, the J end by 4 bases, with 8 bases between. CDR1 is SGHVS, CDR2 FNYEAQ, per germline. The CDR3 loop spans 14 amino acids. The CDR3 nucleotides are TGTGCCAGCAGCTTACTCTGGGGCACCGGGGAGCTGTTTTTT. Translated: CASSLLWGTGELFF.

The table lists this clone with a few counts. The chain is built from TRBV5-1 and TRBJ2-1; 11 positions agree with TRBD2. After removal of 0 bases from V and 5 bases from J, the junction contained 1 base not matched to a gene. Germline V gene sequence: CDR1 SGHRS, CDR2 YFSETQ. The CDR3 is 15 residues long. CDR3 DNA: TGCGCCAGCAGCTTGGGACTAGCGGGGAACAATGAGCAGTTCTTC. Translation gives CASSLGLAGNNEQFF.

This clone came up once. V usage is TRBV9 and J usage is TRBJ2-3; D unresolved. Germline V gene sequence: CDR1 SGDLS, CDR2 YYNGEE. Trimming pared 2 bases from V and 3 bases from J, leaving 4 bases between. The CDR3 length is 12 residues. CDR3 in amino acids: CASSVVTDTQYF. CDR3 in DNA: TGTGCCAGCAGCGTTGTGACAGATACGCAGTATTTT.

This chain connects TRBV7-9 to TRBJ2-2; 12 positions match TRBD2. V was clipped by 6 bases and J by 4 bases; unmatched bases: 3. Germline CDR1 SEHNR, CDR2 FQNEAQ (reference sequence). The CDR3 extends over 15 amino acids. The CDR3 DNA reads as TGTGCCAGCAGGCTGGGACTAGCGGGCACCGGGGAGCTGTTTTTT. Translating it yields CASRLGLAGTGELFF.

J is TRBJ2-3 and V is TRBV5-1; D is perhaps TRBD2 (6 bases). V lost 5 bases and J 4 bases, leaving 17 bases between the germline ends. Germline V CDR1 and CDR2: SGHRS, YFSETQ. The CDR3 runs to 15 residues. CDR3 coding DNA: TGCGCCAGCAGGGAGGGACTTGAGGCCTCAGATACGCAGTATTTT. It specifies CASREGLEASDTQYF.

This sequence joins TRBV2 and TRBJ2-1; TRBD1 matches 9 bases. V lost 6 bases to trimming and J lost 7 bases; unmatched junction nucleotides: 7. Germline CDR1 reads SNHLY; CDR2 reads FYNNEI. The CDR3 runs to 14 residues. CDR3: CASRWGQGSNEQFF. The CDR3 DNA is TGTGCCAGCAGGTGGGGACAGGGATCGAATGAGCAGTTCTTC.

Only a few counts were recorded for this clone. V gene TRBV15 combines with J gene TRBJ1-1; D call uncertain. The germline V and J ends were trimmed by 1 base and 0 bases, with 3 bases remaining between them. This CDR3 has 13 amino acids. Germline assignment: CDR1 LNHNV and CDR2 YYDKDF (reference sequence). The CDR3 spells CATSRVMNTEAFF. The CDR3 DNA is TGTGCCACCAGCAGAGTCATGAACACTGAAGCTTTCTTT.

The CDR3 DNA follows: TGTGCCAGCAGCTTGGAAACAGGATTTAGCAATCAGCCCCAGCATTTT. Amino acids: CASSLETGFSNQPQHF. The chain is built from TRBV5-8 and TRBJ1-5; perhaps TRBD1 as D (5 bases). CDR1 SGHTS and CDR2 YDEGEE come from the germline V gene. V lost 0 bases, J lost 0 bases, and 10 bases lay in between. The CDR3 extends over 16 amino acids.

The chain joins TRBV6-1 to TRBJ1-1, with D tentatively TRBD1 (5 bases). Looked up from germline, CDR1 is MNHNS and CDR2 is SASEGT. Trimming took off 2 bases at V and 2 bases at J, with 9 bases between the two ends. The CDR3 runs to 14 residues. The CDR3 loop reads CASSERGHNTEAFF. CDR3 bases: TGTGCCAGCAGTGAACGCGGACACAACACTGAAGCTTTCTTT.

The genes are TRBV6-5 and TRBJ1-1; D is possibly TRBD1 (6 bases). Germline CDR1 MNHEY, CDR2 SVGAGI. The V gene lost 6 bases and the J gene lost 1 base, with 9 bases spanning the gap. The CDR3 contains 13 residues. CDR3 in amino acids: CASRQGQNTEAFF. The CDR3 DNA sequence: TGTGCCAGCAGGCAGGGACAGAACACTGAAGCTTTCTTT.

Here the CDR3 reads CASSETGESAQHF. CDR3 in DNA: TGTGCCAGCAGTGAAACGGGGGAATCGGCCCAGCATTTT. The J gene is TRBJ1-5, the V gene TRBV2; possibly TRBD1 for D (5 bases). V was pared by 2 bases and J by 11 bases, with 13 bases between. This CDR3 has 13 amino acids. Germline CDR1 SNHLY, CDR2 FYNNEI.

The chain joins TRBV14 to TRBJ2-7, with D possibly being TRBD1 (5 bases). CDR1 and CDR2 from the germline V gene are SGHDN and FVKESK. V lost 3 bases and J lost 6, with 18 bases in between. The CDR3 consists of 15 residues. For the CDR3, the DNA is TGTGCCAGCAGCCAGGGCAAGGGCAGGGTAAGCGAGCAGTACTTC. This codes for CASSQGKGRVSEQYF.

The gene calls are TRBV21-1 and TRBJ2-7; the D call of TRBD2 is as the table states it, not checked on the DNA. TRBV21-1 is reported as a pseudogene. CDR3 length: 18 residues. The CDR3 DNA reads TGTGCCAGCAGCAAAGAAATCTGGCTAGCGGCCAACTCCTACGAGCAGTACTTC. The encoded protein is CASSKEIWLAANSYEQYF.

This chain links TRBV19 with TRBJ1-1; D not resolved. The ends were cut back, 2 bases at V and 1 base at J, with 14 bases in the middle. The CDR3 loop spans 16 amino acids. Germline V gives CDR1 LNHDA, CDR2 SQIVND (reference sequence). The CDR3 DNA is TGTGCCAGTAGTATAAAAACATTTACGGGGAACACTGAAGCTTTCTTT. As protein: CASSIKTFTGNTEAFF.

This chain joins TRBV30 and TRBJ1-3; unclear D gene. The germline CDR1 and CDR2 sequences are GTSNPN and SVGIG (reference sequence). This CDR3 is 12 amino acids long. V lost 0 bases and J 8 bases, leaving 8 bases between the germline ends. The CDR3 DNA is TGTGCCTGGAGTGTAGTAGAATACACCATATATTTT. It is translated as CAWSVVEYTIYF.

The V gene is TRBV10-3, the J gene TRBJ2-1, with D tentatively TRBD1 (5 bases). The V end was cut by 0 bases, the J end by 12 bases, with 12 bases between. Germline CDR1 and CDR2: ENHRY and SYGVKD. This CDR3 is built from 13 residues. CDR3 amino acids: CAISESPMGRQFF. In DNA, the CDR3 is TGTGCCATCAGTGAGTCGCCAATGGGGCGGCAGTTCTTC.

The chain is built from TRBV6-1 and TRBJ2-3; D is unresolved. The CDR3 totals 14 residues. Per the germline V gene, CDR1 is MNHNS and CDR2 is SASEGT. The V end was cut by 2 bases, the J end by 4 bases, with 10 bases between. Here the CDR3 reads CASSERIAPDTQYF. As DNA, the CDR3 is TGTGCCAGCAGTGAAAGAATCGCGCCAGATACGCAGTATTTT.

The chain recombines TRBV6-6 with TRBJ2-3; the match to TRBD2 covers 8 bases. Germline V gene data show CDR1 as MNHNY and CDR2 as SVGAGI (reference sequence). The V gene end was trimmed by 0 bases and the J gene end by 4 bases; junction bases not matched to a gene: 6. This CDR3 is 16 amino acids long. The CDR3 reads CASSYSGGGSADTQYF. The CDR3 region has the DNA TGTGCCAGCAGTTACTCGGGCGGGGGGTCAGCAGATACGCAGTATTTT.

This chain connects TRBV28 to TRBJ1-1; 12 bases agree with TRBD1. Looked up from germline, CDR1 is MDHEN and CDR2 is SYDVKM. This CDR3 has 17 amino acids. The J segment lost 1 base and the V segment lost 5 bases, leaving 8 bases of the junction unmatched. CDR3 amino acids: CASSGTGGGMGNTEAFF. CDR3 nucleotides: TGTGCCAGCAGTGGGACAGGGGGCGGGATGGGGAACACTGAAGCTTTCTTT.

The V gene is TRBV6-1, the J gene TRBJ2-7; D gene uncertain. Per the germline V gene, CDR1 is MNHNS and CDR2 is SASEGT. Trimming pared 4 bases from V and 0 bases from J, leaving 16 bases between. The CDR3 sequence is 16 residues long. As DNA, the CDR3 is TGTGCCAGCAGTGGAGGACCCCGCAGAGCCTCCTACGAGCAGTACTTC. Its protein product is CASSGGPRRASYEQYF.

The V call is TRBV6-1, the J call TRBJ1-3; weak D call: TRBD1 (5 bases). Germline V lookup: CDR1 MNHNS, CDR2 SASEGT. Trimming shortened V by 6 bases and J by 0 bases, and 9 bases separated the two germline ends. The CDR3 runs to 14 residues. CDR3 DNA: TGTGCCAGCAGGAGGACAAGCTCTGGAAACACCATATATTTT. It specifies CASRRTSSGNTIYF.

In this sample, this clone turned up once. The V and J genes are TRBV11-3 and TRBJ2-7, with D tentatively TRBD1 (6 bases). The CDR3 sequence is 15 residues long. V gave up 0 bases and J gave up 2 bases, with 11 bases separating them. CDR1 SGHNT and CDR2 YENEEA come from the germline V gene. CDR3 residues: CASSLEQGFPYEQYF. DNA of the CDR3: TGTGCCAGCAGCTTAGAGCAGGGGTTCCCCTACGAGCAGTACTTC.

Only one count was recorded for this clone. This chain connects TRBV12-5 to TRBJ2-6; maybe TRBD1 (5 bases). The germline gives CDR1 LGHNT, CDR2 FRNRAP. This CDR3 comprises 19 residues. Trimming removed 6 bases at V and 1 base at J, with 22 bases between. This CDR3 is CASGPFTGPRRSGANVLTF. The CDR3 bases are TGTGCTAGTGGCCCTTTCACAGGCCCCAGACGGTCTGGGGCCAACGTCCTGACTTTC.

This clone occurred a few times. The chain is built from TRBV18 and TRBJ2-7; the D gene is possibly TRBD1 (6 bases). Germline V gives CDR1 KGHSH, CDR2 LQKENI. The CDR3 consists of 15 residues. Trimming removed 0 bases from V and 5 bases from J, with 14 bases in between. The CDR3 nucleotides read TGTGCCAGCTCACCACCGGTACAGGGTGCCCACGAGCAGTACTTC. Residues: CASSPPVQGAHEQYF.

The J gene is TRBJ2-1, the V gene TRBV6-4; TRBD1 aligns across 10 bases. CDR3 length: 16 residues. CDR1 and CDR2 (germline): MRHNA, SNTAGT. With V trimmed by 0 bases and J by 5 bases, 4 bases remained unmatched. The chain's CDR3 is CASSDSPGTGDNEQFF. In DNA, the CDR3 is TGTGCCAGCAGTGACTCTCCGGGGACAGGGGACAATGAGCAGTTCTTC.

This chain joins TRBV7-2 and TRBJ2-7, with 10 nucleotides matching TRBD1. Losses at the gene ends were 5 bases for V and 6 bases for J; bases not matched to a gene: 7. The CDR3 runs to 14 residues. In germline, CDR1 is SGHTA, CDR2 FQGNSA. The CDR3 DNA follows: TGTGCCAGCAGCCCGATGACAGGGGGCCTCGAGCAGTACTTC. This gives the protein CASSPMTGGLEQYF.

This chain connects TRBV19 to TRBJ1-5; D is ambiguous. The germline gives CDR1 LNHDA, CDR2 SQIVND (reference sequence). This CDR3 comprises 15 residues. Trimming shortened V by 8 bases and J by 0 bases, and 14 bases separated the two germline ends. CDR3 bases: TGTGCCAGTCGTTTGCAGGTCTATAGCAATCAGCCCCAGCATTTT. This codes for CASRLQVYSNQPQHF.

In nucleotides, the CDR3 is TGTGCCAGCAGTTACAACAGAGAGACCCAGTACTTC. The encoded protein is CASSYNRETQYF. The rearrangement uses TRBV6-6 and TRBJ2-5; D remains unclear. Trimming left V 2 bases short and J 4 bases short, with 5 bases between. The CDR3 covers 12 residues. Germline V gene lookup returns CDR1 MNHNY and CDR2 SVGAGI (reference sequence).

V usage is TRBV27 and J usage is TRBJ1-3; 9 bases align to TRBD1. This CDR3 comprises 14 residues. Germline-derived CDR1 and CDR2 are MNHEY and SMNVEV (reference sequence). V was pared by 5 bases and J by 4 bases, with 3 bases of the junction left unmatched. The CDR3 here is CASSPTGGGNTIYF. The CDR3 DNA follows: TGTGCCAGCAGTCCGACAGGGGGGGGAAACACCATATATTTT.